This TCR beta chain was recorded in a study of T cell repertoires in cytomegalovirus infection. Study-wide background: From public TCR beta signatures came an indication of both CMV infection and matching HLA type. General observations from the study: Frequencies of public TCR beta families were cumulated, and this identified carriers of CMV plus the relevant HLA.

TCRdb processed the reads anew with MiXCR; each CDR3 protein has one entry. In the table there are a few hundred thousand distinct CDR3 sequences, 25% to 35% of which are singletons. Concerning this clonotype itself: Antigen unknown.

The CDR3 loop spans 16 amino acids. Germline CDR1 and CDR2: MDHEN and SYDVKM. Deletions cut 2 bases from V and 1 base from J, with 14 bases between. The chain uses TRBV28 and TRBJ1-1; D ambiguous. This clonotype was sampled from a human donor in good health (CMV status not recorded). Some clones in this sample may be carry-over from other donors' samples. This specimen was cultured PBMCs, taken from culture after CMV antigen stimulation. The CDR3 here is CASSLGSRVGNTEAFF. In nucleotides, the CDR3 is TGTGCCAGCAGTTTAGGGTCTCGGGTGGGGAACACTGAAGCTTTCTTT.